The subject of this entry is one T cell receptor beta chain. The data originate from a study of blood T cell repertoires in COVID-19. The overall study: PBMCs, B-cell-depleted T cells, or T cells were the source of the cDNA or gDNA that made up the material.

V lost 5 bases and J 0 bases, leaving 5 bases between the germline ends. Germline V lookup: CDR1 SEHNR, CDR2 FQNEAQ (reference sequence). CDR3 length equals 13 residues. How the authors handled the data: From reference gene primer amplification, estimates of nucleated cell counts were derived. Generated by immunoSEQ multiplex PCR, the TCRdb table keeps only in-frame clones and is missing some. D and trimming were read from the DNA, whereas the V and J calls and clone size are those reported in that table. The data contain around 40,000 clones, around three quarters of them singletons. The material sequenced was peripheral blood. This sequence originates from a woman at least 80 years old with acute or convalescent COVID-19. The V gene is TRBV7-9, the J gene TRBJ1-5; D uncertain. This CDR3 reads CASSGDSNQPQHF. As DNA, the CDR3 is TGTGCCAGCAGCGGAGATAGCAATCAGCCCCAGCATTTT.